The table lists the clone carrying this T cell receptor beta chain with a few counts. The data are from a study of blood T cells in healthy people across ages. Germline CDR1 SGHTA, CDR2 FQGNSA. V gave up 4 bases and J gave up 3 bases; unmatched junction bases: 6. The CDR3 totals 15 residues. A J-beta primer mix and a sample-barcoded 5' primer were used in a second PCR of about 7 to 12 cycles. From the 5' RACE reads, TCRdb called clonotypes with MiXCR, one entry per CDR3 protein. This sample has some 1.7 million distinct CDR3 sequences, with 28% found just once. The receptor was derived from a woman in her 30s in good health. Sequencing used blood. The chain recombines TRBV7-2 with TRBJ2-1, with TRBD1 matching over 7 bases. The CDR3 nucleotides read TGTGCCAGCAGCTCCACAGGGGCGATCTACAATGAGCAGTTCTTC. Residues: CASSSTGAIYNEQFF.